The next 23 T cell receptor beta chains were all read from a single sample in a study of beta chain features in type 1 diabetes (dated 2018 in TCRdb). Library creation used the immunoSEQ multiplex PCR assay. The entire amount of isolated RNA was reverse transcribed using the High Capacity cDNA Reverse Transcription Kit, so the sequenced TCRB transcripts were expressed ones. TCRdb stores this immuneACCESS table with in-frame sequences only. Part of the clones is absent; in the studies checked, under half of the shortfall reflects unresolved V genes, and no reason is known for the rest. Counted in this sample were 140,000 or so clones; 9.2% of them appeared once. Of the sample, around 0.68% falls within the top ten clones. The sequenced sample consisted of central memory CD4+ T cells from blood. These receptors were collected from a man between 18 and 35 years old in good health.

V is TRBV6-5 and J is TRBJ1-5; D is unclear. Between the trimmed V and J ends, which lost 4 bases and 10 bases, there was a span of 11 bases. Germline lookup yields CDR1 MNHEY and CDR2 SVGAGI. This CDR3 has 12 residues. CDR3 residues: CASSSPHGPQHF. The CDR3 region has the DNA TGTGCCAGCAGTTCCCCACATGGTCCCCAGCATTTT.

V usage is TRBV7-6 and J usage is TRBJ1-2; TRBD1 matches at 8 bases. From germline, CDR1 is SGHVS and CDR2 FNYEAQ. The CDR3 covers 15 residues. V was clipped by 1 base and J by 1 base; unmatched bases: 2. CDR3 protein: CASSLGTGINYGYTF. DNA of the CDR3: TGTGCCAGCAGCTTAGGGACAGGGATTAACTATGGCTACACCTTC. Full variable domain (missing parts from reference TRBV7-6 and TRBJ1-2): GAGVSQSPRYKVTKRGQDVALRCDPISGHVSLYWYRQALGQGPEFLTYFNYEAQQDKSGLPNDRFSAERPEGSISTLTIQRTEQRDSAMYRCASSLGTGINYGYTFGSGTRLTVV.

The chain combines TRBV7-8 with TRBJ2-5; no clear D. V shed 3 bases and J shed 4 bases, with 9 bases lying between them. CDR1 and CDR2 (germline): SGHVS, FQNEAQ. The CDR3 totals 13 residues. CDR3 region: CASSFTDRETQYF. The CDR3 region has the DNA TGTGCCAGCAGCTTTACCGATAGAGAGACCCAGTACTTC.

The chain carries TRBV7-2 and TRBJ2-6; maybe TRBD1 (5 bases). V was shortened by 3 bases and J by 2 bases, with 8 bases between the two germline ends. This CDR3 spans 15 amino acids. CDR1 is SGHTA and CDR2 is FQGNSA in the germline V gene. The CDR3 here is CASSFQGAGANVLTF. For the CDR3, the DNA is TGTGCCAGCAGCTTTCAGGGTGCTGGGGCCAACGTCCTGACTTTC.

This clone was counted a few times. The rearrangement joins TRBV10-3 to TRBJ2-1, with 10 bases aligning to TRBD2. Trimming took 10 bases from V and 5 from J; bases not matched to a gene: 8. Germline CDR1 and CDR2: ENHRY and SYGVKD. The CDR3 covers 14 residues. The CDR3 here is CATKTSGLNNEQFF. The CDR3 bases are TGTGCCACCAAGACTAGCGGGCTGAACAATGAGCAGTTCTTC.

This clone has more than one count but fewer than ten. The genes are TRBV6-6 and TRBJ1-4, with D maybe TRBD1 (5 bases). Germline values: CDR1 MNHNY, CDR2 SVGAGI (reference sequence). The CDR3 totals 14 residues. V shed 7 bases and J shed 8 bases, with 17 bases lying between them. The CDR3 region has the DNA TGTGCCAGCACCCCACGGGGGGGTCGAGAAAAACTGTTTTTT. Protein product: CASTPRGGREKLFF.

V usage is TRBV6-5 and J usage is TRBJ2-7, with TRBD1 matching over 11 bases. Germline lookup yields CDR1 MNHEY and CDR2 SVGAGI. This CDR3 contains 15 residues. Trimming cost V 2 bases and J 5 bases; bases outside gene matches: 5. CDR3 sequence: CASSYNRDRGNEQYF. The CDR3 DNA follows: TGTGCCAGCAGTTACAACCGGGACAGGGGGAACGAGCAGTACTTC.

The V call is TRBV28, the J call TRBJ2-1, with D tentatively TRBD2 (7 bases). CDR3 size: 12 residues. V was trimmed by 8 bases and J by 5 bases, leaving 10 bases between them. The germline CDR1 and CDR2 sequences are MDHEN and SYDVKM. The CDR3 DNA follows: TGTGCCAGCGGGGGGGCGAACAATGAGCAGTTCTTC. This translates into CASGGANNEQFF.

This clone appeared many times. V gene TRBV9 combines with J gene TRBJ1-1, with 8 nucleotides matching TRBD1. The CDR3 has 14 residues. Per germline, CDR1 SGDLS and CDR2 YYNGEE. The V and J ends lost 4 bases and 6 bases, in that order; junction bases with no gene match: 8. The CDR3 spells CASSPQGAVSEAFF. The CDR3 region has the DNA TGTGCCAGCAGCCCGCAGGGGGCGGTCTCTGAAGCTTTCTTT.

The table lists this clone with a few counts. This chain's CDR3 is CASSRRLAGVGSDIQYF. The CDR3 nucleotides are TGCGCCAGCAGCCGCCGACTAGCGGGGGTCGGATCGGACATTCAGTACTTC. The rearrangement joins TRBV4-3 to TRBJ2-4; 12 bases fit TRBD2. There are 17 residues in the CDR3. Germline V gives CDR1 LGHNA, CDR2 YSLEER. V shed 4 bases, J shed 8 bases, and the junction held 12 bases outside the gene matches.

The chain links TRBV9 to TRBJ2-7, with D maybe TRBD2 (7 bases). The CDR3 spans 16 residues. Trimming cost V 1 base and J 5 bases, with 19 bases left between them. The V gene's germline CDR1 is SGDLS and CDR2 YYNGEE. The CDR3 nucleotides read TGTGCCAGCAGCGTAACGTTTGAGGGGGGGCCGGACGAGCAGTACTTC. This sequence encodes CASSVTFEGGPDEQYF.

This clone was seen a few times. The CDR3 coding sequence is TGTGCCAGCAGCTTAGCGCTGGGCCAGGGGGCCCATGGCTACACCTTC. Protein product: CASSLALGQGAHGYTF. The chain combines TRBV7-2 with TRBJ1-2; the match to TRBD1 covers 8 bases. J lost 6 bases, V lost 0 bases, and 9 bases had no gene match. CDR3 length equals 16 residues. Germline CDR1 SGHTA, CDR2 FQGNSA.

This chain links TRBV4-2 with TRBJ1-2, with D unresolved. Germline lookup yields CDR1 LGHNA and CDR2 YNFKEQ. The CDR3 consists of 14 residues. V lost 1 base to trimming and J lost 4 bases, with 10 bases between them. CDR3 amino acids: CASSQVRDTYGYTF. The CDR3 DNA reads as TGTGCCAGCAGCCAAGTCCGAGACACCTATGGCTACACCTTC.

This clone was seen only a few times. CDR3 region: CAISEVGQGVEDTQYF. For the CDR3, the DNA is TGTGCCATCAGTGAGGTGGGACAGGGAGTGGAAGATACGCAGTATTTT. The chain employs TRBV10-3 and TRBJ2-3, with 9 bases matching TRBD1. The V gene's germline CDR1 is ENHRY and CDR2 SYGVKD. With 2 bases clipped from V and 5 bases from J, the junction kept 8 bases outside the gene matches. The CDR3 runs to 16 residues.

This clone turned up a few times. V is TRBV5-8 and J is TRBJ1-5, with D possibly matching TRBD1 (5 bases). The CDR3 extends over 15 amino acids. In germline, CDR1 is SGHTS, CDR2 YDEGEE. V lost 4 bases and J 0 bases, leaving 11 bases between the germline ends. The CDR3 reads CASSRGLISNQPQHF. The CDR3 DNA is TGTGCCAGCAGCCGGGGACTCATTAGCAATCAGCCCCAGCATTTT.

The chain employs TRBV29-1 and TRBJ2-7, with D uncertain. CDR3 length: 15 amino acids. Germline assignment: CDR1 SQVTM and CDR2 ANQGSEA. The V and J ends lost 7 bases and 4 bases respectively, with 23 bases between them. Written as DNA, the CDR3 is TGCAGCGCTATAACCCGACTCAGTGACTCTTACGAGCAGTACTTC. Translating it yields CSAITRLSDSYEQYF.

The chain employs TRBV4-1 and TRBJ2-7; TRBD2 matches at 11 bases. Trimming cost V 1 base and J 2 bases; bases outside gene matches: 7. The CDR3 consists of 17 residues. Germline CDR1 is MGHRA and CDR2 is YSYEKL. The CDR3 nucleotides read TGCGCCAGCAGCCAAGCTAGCGGGGGGCGTTTTGCCTACGAGCAGTACTTC. As protein: CASSQASGGRFAYEQYF.

The chain couples TRBV5-1 to TRBJ2-3; the match to TRBD1 covers 7 bases. Germline CDR1 and CDR2: SGHRS and YFSETQ. Trimming took 4 bases from V and 1 from J; bases not matched to a gene: 9. The length of the CDR3 is 16 residues. DNA of the CDR3: TGCGCCAGCAGCACCTACGACAGGGTTGGCACAGATACGCAGTATTTT. Residues: CASSTYDRVGTDTQYF.

This chain connects TRBV4-3 to TRBJ1-2; D gene unclear. Germline-derived CDR1 and CDR2 are LGHNA and YSLEER. V shed 1 base and J shed 8 bases, with 11 bases lying between them. This CDR3 is built from 13 residues. Written as DNA, the CDR3 is TGCGCCAGCAGCCAAGGTCGACAAAGGGGCTACACCTTC. This codes for CASSQGRQRGYTF.

This clone was detected only a few times. The V and J genes are TRBV5-1 and TRBJ2-5; TRBD1 matches 7 bases. Trimming cost V 4 bases and J 2 bases; bases outside gene matches: 5. The CDR3 loop spans 14 amino acids. CDR1 is SGHRS and CDR2 is YFSETQ in the germline V gene. CDR3 in amino acids: CASSRDRFQETQYF. The CDR3 nucleotides read TGCGCCAGCAGCAGGGACAGATTTCAAGAGACCCAGTACTTC.

There are many counts of this clone. The chain employs TRBV18 and TRBJ2-1; weak D call: TRBD2 (7 bases). CDR1 and CDR2 (germline): KGHSH, LQKENI. Trimming removed 0 bases at V and 9 bases at J, with 12 bases between. There are 14 residues in the CDR3. CDR3 DNA sequence: TGTGCCAGCTCACCACCCGGGGGGCGAAGTGAGCAGTTCTTC. It encodes CASSPPGGRSEQFF.

V usage is TRBV4-2 and J usage is TRBJ1-2; the match to TRBD1 covers 8 bases. CDR1 LGHNA and CDR2 YNFKEQ come from the germline V gene. This CDR3 region has 14 residues. V lost 2 bases, J lost 5 bases, and 4 bases stayed unmatched. The CDR3 here is CASSQTGTGYGYTF. The CDR3 coding sequence is TGTGCCAGCAGCCAAACCGGGACAGGTTATGGCTACACCTTC.

The rearrangement uses TRBV5-1 and TRBJ2-3; 13 nucleotides line up with TRBD2. V lost 6 bases to trimming and J lost 3 bases; unmatched junction nucleotides: 4. Germline CDR1 and CDR2: SGHRS and YFSETQ. The CDR3 is 15 residues long. Written as DNA, the CDR3 is TGCGCCAGCACCCAACTAGCGGGGGGGACAGATACGCAGTATTTT. Translated, it gives CASTQLAGGTDTQYF.